Included here is one T cell receptor (beta chain) sequence, with context. The sample originates from a study of blood T cell repertoires in COVID-19. Study details: Whether acute or convalescent, the COVID-19 samples came from the United States, Italy and Spain.

CDR3 length: 14 residues. Trimming removed 3 bases at V and 2 bases at J, with 10 bases between. Germline V gene sequence: CDR1 LNHDA, CDR2 SQIVND (reference sequence). The method was immunoSEQ multiplex PCR; TCRdb's version includes in-frame clones alone and lacks a portion of them. The table records over 95,000 clones, about four fifths of them present only once. The receptor's source is a human donor in a cohort sampled during active COVID-19. The V call is TRBV19, the J call TRBJ1-1; D might be TRBD1 (5 bases). The sample comprised peripheral blood. The DNA of the CDR3 is TGTGCCAGTAGTATCAACAGGAGAAACACTGAAGCTTTCTTT. The encoded protein is CASSINRRNTEAFF.